These 27 T cell receptor beta chains came from one sample sequenced in a study of graft-versus-host responses after intestinal transplantation (dated by TCRdb to about 2021). These receptors are not linked to any known antigen. The library came from the immunoSEQ multiplex PCR assay. Held by TCRdb, this immuneACCESS table contains in-frame sequences only and omits some clones. Under half of the omission traces to an unresolved V gene where checked; the cause of the rest is unknown. The sample contains 100,000 to 130,000 clones, roughly 87% of them found a single time. The top ten constitute less than 0.8% of the sample. Taken with the paper, the label for time point translates to: cells obtained before transplantation from donor or recipient. Sequencing used unstimulated CD4+ T cells sorted from spleen or lymph node cells, obtained before transplant. These receptors all stem from a human donor who was the organ donor for an intestinal transplant.

About this clone: At one of its ends the junction is not consistent with the germline gene, which may arise from a read error. The chain couples TRBV27 to TRBJ2-7; D is perhaps TRBD1 (5 bases). This CDR3 contains 15 residues. Germline lookup yields CDR1 MNHEY and CDR2 SMNVEV (reference sequence). In DNA form, the CDR3 reads TGTGCCGGCAGTCCGATGACAGCCCTTTCCTACGAGCAGTACTTC. It codes for CAGSPMTALSYEQYF.

This sequence joins TRBV12-5 and TRBJ2-1, with 10 nucleotides matching TRBD2. The CDR3 length is 15 residues. With V trimmed by 2 bases and J by 2 bases, 0 bases remained unmatched. From germline, CDR1 is LGHNT and CDR2 FRNRAP. The CDR3 DNA is TGTGCTAGTGGTTTGAGCGGGGGGGCCTACAATGAGCAGTTCTTC. Translation: CASGLSGGAYNEQFF.

The chain carries TRBV4-2 and TRBJ1-1, with unresolved D. Per germline, CDR1 LGHNA and CDR2 YNFKEQ. Trimming shortened V by 5 bases and J by 0 bases, and 7 bases separated the two germline ends. The CDR3 is 13 residues long. This CDR3 reads CASSLQMNTEAFF. The DNA of the CDR3 is TGTGCCAGCAGCTTGCAGATGAACACTGAAGCTTTCTTT.

This clone came up a few times. The CDR3 nucleotides are TGTGCCAGCAGTGAGCCCCGACCCGAACCCCAGCATTTT. Translating it yields CASSEPRPEPQHF. The chain carries TRBV6-1 and TRBJ1-5; no reliable D call. The CDR3 extends over 13 amino acids. Germline lookup yields CDR1 MNHNS and CDR2 SASEGT. V was clipped by 3 bases and J by 10 bases, with 13 bases between them.

This chain links TRBV12-2 with TRBJ2-3; TRBD2 reflects the table's D call only, with no check against the DNA. TRBV12-2 is deemed a pseudogene. The CDR3 length is 15 residues. The CDR3 loop reads CASRSGLAVTDTQYF. The CDR3 bases are TGTGCAAGTCGCTCGGGACTAGCGGTCACAGATACGCAGTATTTT.

This clone was seen more than once but under ten times. DNA for the CDR3: TGTGCCAGTAGTATAGGAGGGAACCGGAATTCACCCCTCCACTTT. Protein product: CASSIGGNRNSPLHF. The rearrangement links TRBV19 to TRBJ1-6; D ambiguous. The CDR3 totals 15 residues. The V end lost 1 base, the J end lost 7 bases, and 11 bases lay between the germline ends. Germline-derived CDR1 and CDR2 are LNHDA and SQIVND (reference sequence).

This rearrangement joins TRBV27 to TRBJ2-1; perhaps TRBD1 as D (6 bases). The CDR3 extends over 15 amino acids. CDR1 and CDR2 (germline): MNHEY, SMNVEV (reference sequence). Trimming cost V 5 bases and J 6 bases, with 17 bases left between them. In nucleotides, the CDR3 is TGTGCCAGCAGTCGGGGACAAGTTTTTTCCAATGAGCAGTTCTTC. Translation: CASSRGQVFSNEQFF.

This clone was detected only once. The J gene is TRBJ2-7, the V gene TRBV2; 7 bases match TRBD1. The CDR3 is made up of 13 amino acids. Germline V lookup: CDR1 SNHLY, CDR2 FYNNEI. The junction had 5 bases not matched to a gene; V was cut back by 4 bases and J by 5 bases. CDR3 region: CASSGQGLNEQYF. CDR3 coding DNA: TGTGCCAGCAGTGGACAGGGTTTAAACGAGCAGTACTTC.

This clone showed up just once. V is TRBV2 and J is TRBJ1-5; TRBD1 matches at 8 bases. V gave up 4 bases and J gave up 5 bases; unmatched junction bases: 1. There are 13 residues in the CDR3. CDR1 and CDR2 from the germline V gene are SNHLY and FYNNEI. CDR3 region: CASSGTGYQPQHF. The CDR3 DNA is TGTGCCAGCAGTGGGACAGGGTATCAGCCCCAGCATTTT.

The V and J genes are TRBV5-1 and TRBJ2-3; D not resolved. Germline loops: CDR1 SGHRS, CDR2 YFSETQ. V lost 2 bases and J 2 bases, leaving 12 bases between the germline ends. This CDR3 spans 15 amino acids. CDR3 in DNA: TGCGCCAGCAGCTTCACCCTTTCTGCCACAGATACGCAGTATTTT. Its protein is CASSFTLSATDTQYF.

The rearrangement links TRBV9 to TRBJ1-1; 7 nucleotides agree with TRBD1. With V trimmed by 4 bases and J by 3 bases, 6 bases remained unmatched. The CDR3 sequence is 14 residues long. From germline, CDR1 is SGDLS and CDR2 YYNGEE. The chain's CDR3 is CASSPTGKDTEAFF. The CDR3 region has the DNA TGTGCCAGCAGCCCGACAGGGAAGGACACTGAAGCTTTCTTT.

The V call is TRBV11-3, the J call TRBJ1-1; D is unresolved. CDR1 is SGHNT and CDR2 is YENEEA in the germline V gene. Deletions cut 1 base from V and 1 base from J, with 10 bases between. This CDR3 is built from 15 residues. The CDR3 DNA reads as TGTGCCAGCAGCTTAGGGGATAAGAGGAACACTGAAGCTTTCTTT. Translated, it gives CASSLGDKRNTEAFF.

The CDR3 loop is CASTGLGTDTQYF. DNA for the CDR3: TGTGCCAGCACAGGGCTGGGCACAGATACGCAGTATTTT. The rearrangement links TRBV2 to TRBJ2-3, with D maybe TRBD1 (5 bases). This CDR3 contains 13 residues. Trimming left V 7 bases short and J 1 base short, with 9 bases between. CDR1 and CDR2 from the germline V gene are SNHLY and FYNNEI.

The rearrangement links TRBV7-9 to TRBJ1-2; D is uncertain. Trimming cost V 5 bases and J 8 bases, with 15 bases left between them. Germline V gene sequence: CDR1 SEHNR, CDR2 FQNEAQ (reference sequence). The CDR3 loop spans 13 amino acids. CDR3 residues: CASSPWAGRGYTF. CDR3 nucleotide sequence: TGTGCCAGCAGCCCCTGGGCGGGTAGGGGCTACACCTTC. The full variable domain, rest sourced from reference TRBV7-9 and TRBJ1-2, is DTGVSQNPRHKITKRGQNVTFRCDPISEHNRLYWYRQTLGQGPEFLTYFQNEAQLEKSRLLSDRFSAERPKGSFSTLEIQRTEQGDSAMYLCASSPWAGRGYTFGSGTRLTVV.

This clone was seen only once. This chain connects TRBV5-1 to TRBJ1-1; 7 nucleotides align to TRBD1. The V gene end was trimmed by 1 base and the J gene end by 11 bases; junction bases not matched to a gene: 17. The CDR3 runs to 16 residues. Germline values: CDR1 SGHRS, CDR2 YFSETQ. CDR3 sequence: CASSLSSGQAPGWAFF. CDR3 coding DNA: TGCGCCAGCAGCTTGTCGTCCGGACAGGCCCCAGGATGGGCTTTCTTT.

The chain joins TRBV6-5 to TRBJ1-5, with 10 positions matching TRBD1. Germline trimming cut 5 bases from V and 7 bases from J; bases unmatched to any gene: 2. CDR3 length: 13 residues. Germline V lookup: CDR1 MNHEY, CDR2 SVGAGI. Here the CDR3 DNA reads TGTGCCAGCAGTCGGACAGGGGGGCAGCCCCAGCATTTT. Its protein is CASSRTGGQPQHF.

The chain couples TRBV5-5 to TRBJ1-1, with D unclear. The CDR3 runs to 15 residues. The germline CDR1 and CDR2 sequences are SGHKS and YYEKEE (reference sequence). V was trimmed by 1 base and J by 0 bases, leaving 10 bases between them. The CDR3 sequence: CASSLLRGVNTEAFF. The CDR3 DNA is TGTGCCAGCAGCTTGCTTCGGGGAGTGAACACTGAAGCTTTCTTT. Combining the CDR3 with reference TRBV5-5 and TRBJ1-1 gives the whole variable domain DAGVTQSPTHLIKTRGQQVTLRCSPISGHKSVSWYQQVLGQGPQFIFQYYEKEERGRGNFPDRFSARQFPNYSSELNVNALLLGDSALYLCASSLLRGVNTEAFFGQGTRLTVV.

The chain is built from TRBV14 and TRBJ2-1; D tentatively reads TRBD1 or TRBD2 (5 bases each). The CDR3 sequence is 15 residues long. Germline V gene sequence: CDR1 SGHDN, CDR2 FVKESK. The V and J ends lost 3 bases and 9 bases respectively, with 18 bases between them. The CDR3 is CASSHRPGPRGEQFF. The CDR3, as DNA: TGTGCCAGCAGCCACAGACCGGGGCCAAGGGGTGAGCAGTTCTTC.

The chain couples TRBV7-8 to TRBJ2-2; D perhaps matches TRBD2 (6 bases). Trimming took 1 base from V and 6 from J, leaving 12 bases between them. Germline V CDR1 and CDR2: SGHVS, FQNEAQ. This CDR3 contains 15 residues. The CDR3 protein is CASSLVSSGAGELFF. The CDR3 region has the DNA TGTGCCAGCAGCTTAGTTAGTAGCGGCGCCGGGGAGCTGTTTTTT.

The chain carries TRBV9 and TRBJ2-1; no reliable D call. Per the germline V gene, CDR1 is SGDLS and CDR2 is YYNGEE. The length of the CDR3 is 13 residues. V gave up 0 bases and J gave up 8 bases, with 9 bases separating them. The CDR3 protein is CASSVAGGYEQFF. CDR3 nucleotide sequence: TGTGCCAGCAGCGTAGCTGGCGGCTATGAGCAGTTCTTC.

The chain carries TRBV11-2 and TRBJ2-4; a weak D match, TRBD1 (6 bases). V was clipped by 5 bases and J by 7 bases, with 12 bases between them. Germline assignment: CDR1 SGHAT and CDR2 FQNNGV. The CDR3 contains 13 residues. CDR3 in amino acids: CASSATGFNIQYF. CDR3 nucleotides: TGTGCCAGCAGCGCAACAGGGTTTAACATTCAGTACTTC.

V gene TRBV18 combines with J gene TRBJ1-1, with D maybe TRBD1 (5 bases). The ends were cut back, 5 bases at V and 1 base at J, with 8 bases in the middle. This CDR3 has 13 residues. Germline CDR1 is KGHSH and CDR2 is LQKENI. CDR3 residues: CASSADRNTEAFF. The CDR3 DNA sequence: TGTGCCAGCTCAGCTGACAGGAACACTGAAGCTTTCTTT.

This clone has only a few counts. This rearrangement joins TRBV9 to TRBJ1-6; a weak D match, TRBD1 (6 bases). This CDR3 region has 14 residues. V lost 0 bases to trimming and J lost 6 bases, with 7 bases between them. The germline CDR1 and CDR2 sequences are SGDLS and YYNGEE. CDR3 residues: CASSVGQVNSPLHF. As DNA, the CDR3 is TGTGCCAGCAGCGTAGGACAGGTTAATTCACCCCTCCACTTT.

The chain combines TRBV21-1 with TRBJ2-4; the table's D call of TRBD2 was not tested on the DNA. TRBV21-1 is a documented pseudogene. This CDR3 is 18 amino acids long. The CDR3 DNA is TGTGCCAGCAGCAAAGGTCGGGATGATCACGGGGCCAAAAACATTCAGTACTTC. Translation gives CASSKGRDDHGAKNIQYF.

This sequence joins TRBV12-5 and TRBJ1-6; D gene uncertain. This CDR3 contains 14 residues. With 1 base removed from V and 7 bases from J, the gap between germline ends came to 8 bases. The germline V gene has CDR1 LGHNT and CDR2 FRNRAP. The CDR3 bases are TGTGCTAGTGGTTTGGGGGAGGGAAATTCACCCCTCCACTTT. Its translation: CASGLGEGNSPLHF.

The chain combines TRBV9 with TRBJ1-1; D not resolved. Germline V lookup: CDR1 SGDLS, CDR2 YYNGEE. The CDR3 is made up of 13 amino acids. V was shortened by 0 bases and J by 2 bases, with 5 bases between the two germline ends. The CDR3 DNA follows: TGTGCCAGCAGCGTAGCTGACAACACTGAAGCTTTCTTT. Translating it yields CASSVADNTEAFF.

The CDR3 coding sequence is TGCGCCAGCAGCTCTGGGGGGCACCGCTCCTACGAGCAGTACTTC. It codes for CASSSGGHRSYEQYF. The chain links TRBV5-1 to TRBJ2-7, with D possibly called TRBD1 or TRBD2 (6 bases each). V was trimmed by 3 bases and J by 0 bases, leaving 13 bases between them. Germline V lookup: CDR1 SGHRS, CDR2 YFSETQ. The CDR3 is 15 residues long.